Listed here are 2 T cell receptor beta chains from one sample, sequenced in a study of blood T cell repertoires in COVID-19. Clones were sequenced by immunoSEQ multiplex PCR, and TCRdb holds only the in-frame ones, with some missing. The repertoire holds roughly 250,000 clones, with 86% as singletons. The sequencing input was PBMCs or T cells enriched from blood (not recorded which). These receptors were obtained from a woman in her thirties or forties with acute COVID-19.

In its sample, this clone was seen once. This chain joins TRBV11-3 and TRBJ1-1; possibly TRBD1 for D (6 bases). Germline V gene sequence: CDR1 SGHNT, CDR2 YENEEA. Trimming left V 0 bases short and J 1 base short, with 9 bases between. The CDR3 totals 15 residues. This CDR3 is CASSLETGRNTEAFF. As DNA, the CDR3 is TGTGCCAGCAGCTTAGAAACAGGGAGGAACACTGAAGCTTTCTTT. Full variable domain (missing parts from reference TRBV11-3 and TRBJ1-1): EAGVVQSPRYKIIEKKQPVAFWCNPISGHNTLYWYLQNLGQGPELLIRYENEEAVDDSQLPKDRFSAERLKGVDSTLKIQPAELGDSAVYLCASSLETGRNTEAFFGQGTRLTVV.

The CDR3 reads CASSHPGTDTYNEQFF. CDR3 coding DNA: TGCGCCAGCAGTCACCCCGGGACAGACACCTACAATGAGCAGTTCTTC. The V gene is TRBV23-1, the J gene TRBJ2-1; 7 bases match TRBD1. TRBV23-1 is reported as an ORF; its role is uncertain. This CDR3 has 16 residues. V was clipped by 3 bases and J by 2 bases; unmatched bases: 7.